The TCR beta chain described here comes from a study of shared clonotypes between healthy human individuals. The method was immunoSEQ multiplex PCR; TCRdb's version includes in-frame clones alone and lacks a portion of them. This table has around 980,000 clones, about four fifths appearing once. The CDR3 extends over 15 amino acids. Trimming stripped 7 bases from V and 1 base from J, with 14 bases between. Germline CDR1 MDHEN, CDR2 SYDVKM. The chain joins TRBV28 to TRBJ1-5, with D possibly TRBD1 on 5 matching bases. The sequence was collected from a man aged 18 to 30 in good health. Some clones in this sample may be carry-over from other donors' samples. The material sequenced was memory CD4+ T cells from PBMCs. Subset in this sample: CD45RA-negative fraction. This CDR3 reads CASTLDIGSNQPQHF. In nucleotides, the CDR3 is TGTGCCAGCACCTTGGACATTGGGAGCAATCAGCCCCAGCATTTT.